This is a list of T cell receptor beta chains from one sample in a study of cytomegalovirus exposure and HLA in healthy donors. TCRdb keeps only in-frame clones here, not all; method: immunoSEQ multiplex PCR. In the table there are 150,000 to 180,000 clones, around 79% of which are singletons. Sequenced sample: PBMCs. The receptors originated from a man between 18 and 35 years old in good health and CMV-seronegative. CDR3s include the opening cysteine and the closing phenylalanine or tryptophan. Each record gives: V gene, D gene, J gene, clone size, CDR3 DNA, CDR3 protein. The D gene is left open where the match is weak. Part of the rows lack a size; the others show once, few, many or a class for expanded clones.

>TRBV5-1|-|TRBJ2-5|-
TGCGCCAGCAGCTTTCTAGCAACTGTACAAGAGACCCAGTACTTC
CASSFLATVQETQYF
>TRBV6-1|-|TRBJ1-5|-
TGTGCCAGCAGTGGGTGGGCGGGCGTAAGGAGCAATCAGCCCCAGCATTTT
CASSGWAGVRSNQPQHF
>TRBV5-6|TRBD1|TRBJ1-1|-
TGTGCCAGCAGCCAACAGGGGGTCGGCACTGAAGCTTTCTTT
CASSQQGVGTEAFF
>TRBV4-3|TRBD2|TRBJ2-3|-
TGCGCCAGCAGCCCGCGGGGGGGCGTGGATACGCAGTATTTT
CASSPRGGVDTQYF
>TRBV6-6|-|TRBJ2-7|-
TGTGCCAGCAGATCTACAGCCTACGAGCAGTACTTC
CASRSTAYEQYF
>TRBV27|TRBD1|TRBJ2-5|-
TGTGCCAGCAGAACCCGGACAGGCCAAGAGACCCAGTACTTC
CASRTRTGQETQYF
>TRBV7-6|-|TRBJ2-5|-
TGTGCCAGCAGCTTAGGCGGTGCTATGAGAGAGACCCAGTACTTC
CASSLGGAMRETQYF
>TRBV6-4|TRBD1|TRBJ2-1|-
TGTGCCAGCAGGACCAGGGACAGGGGGCTGAGGGGAAGTGAGCAGTTCTTC
CASRTRDRGLRGSEQFF
>TRBV5-5|-|TRBJ1-3|-
TGTGCCAGCAGCTCTGACAGAAACTCTGGAAACACCATATATTTT
CASSSDRNSGNTIYF
>TRBV5-4|TRBD2|TRBJ2-5|-
TGTGCCAGCAGCCCGGAGGGGGTGGCGGGGACTAGGGAGACCCAGTACTTC
CASSPEGVAGTRETQYF
>TRBV11-3|TRBD1|TRBJ1-6|-
TGTGCCAGCAGCCGCGGGACAGGGGATTCACCCCTCCACTTT
CASSRGTGDSPLHF
>TRBV19|TRBD1|TRBJ1-5|-
TGTGCCAGTAGTATTATTGTGTCGCGTTCCAGGGGGAATCAGCCCCAGCATTTT
CASSIIVSRSRGNQPQHF
>TRBV4-3|TRBD2|TRBJ2-3|-
TGCGCCAGCAGCCAAGACCTAGCGGGGGCCACAGATACGCAGTATTTT
CASSQDLAGATDTQYF
>TRBV28|TRBD2|TRBJ2-4|-
TGTGCCAGCAGTTCACCCGGGACTAGCGGGGGGTATAACATTCAGTACTTC
CASSSPGTSGGYNIQYF
>TRBV19|TRBD1|TRBJ2-4|once
TGTGCCAGTAGTATTCCGGGACAGGGCCCTTACTTC
CASSIPGQGPYF
>TRBV5-1|TRBD1|TRBJ1-2|-
TGCGCCAGCAGCTTGGAACAGGGGGAGAATGGCTACACCTTC
CASSLEQGENGYTF
>TRBV29-1|-|TRBJ2-3|-
TGCAGCGTTGAGAGTCCACTAGTGGATACGCAGTATTTT
CSVESPLVDTQYF
>TRBV10-1|-|TRBJ1-1|-
TGCGCCAGCAGTCCACAGATGAACACTGAAGCTTTCTTT
CASSPQMNTEAFF
>TRBV4-2|TRBD1|TRBJ1-2|once
TGTGCCAGCAGCCAAGACAGGGGGCATGGCTACACCTTC
CASSQDRGHGYTF
>TRBV12-5|-|TRBJ1-1|-
TGTGCTAGTGGTACTACAGGGACGAACACTGAAGCTTTCTTT
CASGTTGTNTEAFF
>TRBV2|-|TRBJ2-2|-
TGTGCCAGCAGTGAAGGGGGGGACCGAACACCCGGGGAGCTGTTTTTT
CASSEGGDRTPGELFF
>TRBV28|-|TRBJ1-2|-
TGTGCCAGCAACACACCGGGACAAGTCTATGGCTACACCTTC
CASNTPGQVYGYTF
>TRBV19|TRBD1|TRBJ2-5|-
TGTGCCAGTAGTATAGGACAGGGCAGGAAGGGCCAGTACTTC
CASSIGQGRKGQYF
>TRBV7-3|TRBD1|TRBJ1-1|few
TGTGCCAGCAGACCTAATGGACAGGGGGCTGAAGCTTTCTTT
CASRPNGQGAEAFF
>TRBV2|-|TRBJ2-1|-
TGTGCCAGCCTTTTCTCCTACAATGAGCAGTTCTTC
CASLFSYNEQFF
>TRBV6-5|-|TRBJ2-7|once
TGTGCCAGCAGTTACGGGCTATTGAGCTCCTACGAGCAGTACTTC
CASSYGLLSSYEQYF
>TRBV6-4|TRBD1|TRBJ1-6|-
TGTGCCAGCAGTGAGCGGACAGGGGTGAATTCACCCCTCCACTTT
CASSERTGVNSPLHF
>TRBV13|-|TRBJ2-5|-
TGTGCCAGCAGCTTAGGCCTTTCAGAGACCCAGTACTTC
CASSLGLSETQYF
>TRBV4-1|TRBD1|TRBJ2-2|-
TGCGCCAGCAGCCAAGGTGCGGCCAGGGGGCCAGTCGGGGAGCTGTTTTTT
CASSQGAARGPVGELFF
>TRBV7-9|-|TRBJ1-6|-
TGTGCCATCCCCCGCGGGGGGCAAGAGAATTCACCCCTCCACTTT
CAIPRGGQENSPLHF
>TRBV11-2|TRBD1|TRBJ1-1|-
TGTGCCAGCAGCTTTACAGGGGGCGCGGGCACTGAAGCTTTCTTT
CASSFTGGAGTEAFF
>TRBV7-3|-|TRBJ2-3|-
TGTGCCAGCAGCTTAAGCCGCCGGGGGGCTTCGACAGATACGCAGTATTTT
CASSLSRRGASTDTQYF
>TRBV7-9|TRBD2|TRBJ2-3|-
TGTGCCAGCAGCGCCCTGACTAGCGCCCGCACAGATACGCAGTATTTT
CASSALTSARTDTQYF
>TRBV29-1|TRBD2|TRBJ2-3|once
TGCAGCGTTGAAGAGAGGGCTAGCGGGGGGGCAGGGGCAGATACGCAGTATTTT
CSVEERASGGAGADTQYF
>TRBV2|-|TRBJ2-3|-
TGTGCCAGCAGTGAGAGGGGGGGAACCTTGGGGTACACAGATACGCAGTATTTT
CASSERGGTLGYTDTQYF